This is a list of T cell receptor beta chains from one sample in a study of blood T cell repertoires in COVID-19. The method was immunoSEQ multiplex PCR; TCRdb's version includes in-frame clones alone and lacks a portion of them. The table records 250,000 to 300,000 clones, 80% to 90% of them present only once. The sample taken for sequencing was peripheral blood. These receptors were taken from a woman between 65 and 79 years old with acute or convalescent COVID-19. Each CDR3 is given with its conserved first and last residue.

CDR3 protein,V gene,J gene
CASSLSSNQPQHF,TRBV5-1,TRBJ1-5
CASSGLAGEQFF,TRBV13,TRBJ2-1
CASSRTASNYGYTF,TRBV2,TRBJ1-2
CATSRGGVLTEAFF,TRBV15,TRBJ1-1
CASSSTGTGGEKLFF,TRBV19,TRBJ1-4
CASSESIGSPLHF,TRBV10-1,TRBJ1-6
CASSPGTGGLYNEQFF,TRBV5-4,TRBJ2-1
CASSKESTSGVDEQFF,TRBV21-1,TRBJ2-1
CASSPLGHYGYTF,TRBV18,TRBJ1-2
CASSYGTGNYGYTF,TRBV6-5,TRBJ1-2
CASSLGTSGGGDEQFF,TRBV7-7,TRBJ2-1
CSASRGGGSSYNEQFF,TRBV20-1,TRBJ2-1
CASSEASRGEQYF,TRBV2,TRBJ2-7
CASSGQGYGYTF,TRBV2,TRBJ1-2
CASSLGQNYGYTF,TRBV5-1,TRBJ1-2
CASSLDLRQGYNEKLFF,TRBV5-1,TRBJ1-4
CASSQGQGVGQPQHF,TRBV3-1/TRBV3-2,TRBJ1-5
CASSSVAAGLKTGELFF,TRBV5-1,TRBJ2-2
CASSDSDNLSLATKNQPQHF,TRBV6-4,TRBJ1-5
CASSPDRGRNQPQHF,TRBV11-2,TRBJ1-5
CASSKDRGYGYTF,TRBV6-5,TRBJ1-2
CASSLNPTGDEQYF,TRBV7-9,TRBJ2-7
CASSLDPGQGIEQYF,TRBV27,TRBJ2-7
CASSLRGSHQPQHF,TRBV5-6,TRBJ1-5
CASSLRSANTGELFF,TRBV11-3,TRBJ2-2
CASRAGNSNQPQHF,TRBV6-5,TRBJ1-5
CASSQLAGLAGGQRSEFF,TRBV4-1,TRBJ2-1
CSGGLAGDTQYF,TRBV29-1,TRBJ2-3
CASSVGLAGGQGIGDTQYF,TRBV9,TRBJ2-3
CASSLGQGPFYGYTF,TRBV7-9,TRBJ1-2
CASRPDRENTEAFF,TRBV6-6,TRBJ1-1
CASSLERGRSSYNEQFF,TRBV7-9,TRBJ2-1
CASARQPLQPQHF,TRBV27,TRBJ1-5
CASSLVGSGGASTDTQYF,TRBV11-2,TRBJ2-3
CASRTGEIGYTF,TRBV19,TRBJ1-2
CSVEADQGGREQYF,TRBV29-1,TRBJ2-7
CASRLDQAQPQHF,TRBV6-5,TRBJ1-5
CASSLAPGGGSTEAFF,TRBV5-1,TRBJ1-1
CASTTLAGGINEQFF,TRBV6-5,TRBJ2-1
CSALGNTIYF,TRBV20-1,TRBJ1-3
CASSQIGNSPLHF,TRBV7-6,TRBJ1-6
CASSPNSQGEPYGYTF,TRBV4-1,TRBJ1-2
CASAFMIDRGTEAFF,TRBV6-5,TRBJ1-1
CASNLGGANEKLFF,TRBV9,TRBJ1-4
CASSSSETQYF,TRBV5-6,TRBJ2-5
CASSQAGGRAEAFF,TRBV3-1/TRBV3-2,TRBJ1-1
CASSEYAGTSGNTIYF,TRBV10-2,TRBJ1-3
CASSQDAWRTGELFF,TRBV3-1/TRBV3-2,TRBJ2-2
CASQDRLNTEAFF,TRBV10-1,TRBJ1-1
CASSFPDLGVRVPEAFF,TRBV27,TRBJ1-1
CASRPGTGNTEAFF,TRBV2,TRBJ1-1
CASSQLQKAGNTIYF,TRBV14,TRBJ1-3
CASSTSLDSLRRETQYF,TRBV3-1/TRBV3-2,TRBJ2-5
CASSYRQGDNEQFF,TRBV5-1,TRBJ2-1
CASSPRGGSPLHF,TRBV9,TRBJ1-6
CASSVDRGSNYGYTF,TRBV5-4,TRBJ1-2
CASSLVAQVTDTQYF,TRBV7-2,TRBJ2-3